This is a list of T cell receptor beta chains from one sample in a study of metastatic and nonmetastatic thyroid tumors. TCRdb reanalyzed the PCR reads via MiXCR. The data contain about 69,000 clones, 13% to 15% of them singletons. Input material: blood. These receptors were collected from a male donor with papillary thyroid cancer or a benign thyroid nodule (not recorded which). Some clones in this sample may be carry-over from other donors' samples. CDR3s include the opening cysteine and the closing phenylalanine or tryptophan. Fields, in order: J gene, D gene, V gene, clone size, CDR3 DNA, CDR3 protein. The D gene is left open where the match is weak. Clone sizes are given selectively: once, few, many, or a class where the clone is expanded.

j_call: TRBJ1-4; d_call: .; v_call: TRBV13; clone_size: few; cdr3_nt: TGTGCCAGCAGCTTAGGGGGCGGGGCAGTCGGGCCAGAAAAACTGTTTTTT; cdr3_aa: CASSLGGGAVGPEKLFF
j_call: TRBJ2-1; d_call: .; v_call: TRBV2; clone_size: many; cdr3_nt: TGTGCCAGCAGTTTGGACTTATACAATGAGCAGTTCTTC; cdr3_aa: CASSLDLYNEQFF
j_call: TRBJ2-1; d_call: .; v_call: TRBV3-1; clone_size: many; cdr3_nt: TGTGCCAGCAGCCAAGGGGCAGTCGCTGAGCAGTTCTTC; cdr3_aa: CASSQGAVAEQFF
j_call: TRBJ1-6; d_call: .; v_call: TRBV6-2/TRBV6-3; clone_size: many; cdr3_nt: TGTGCCAGCAGCTGGGGTGTTCCCATCCTTGCTTATAATTCACCCCTCCACTTT; cdr3_aa: CASSWGVPILAYNSPLHF
j_call: TRBJ1-5; d_call: .; v_call: TRBV19; clone_size: many; cdr3_nt: TGTGCCAGTAGTCTAGAAGGGTCCGATCAGCCCCAGCATTTT; cdr3_aa: CASSLEGSDQPQHF
j_call: TRBJ1-2; d_call: TRBD1; v_call: TRBV7-7; clone_size: many; cdr3_nt: TGTGCTAGCAGCGGGAGGACAGGAGTCTATGGCTACACCTTC; cdr3_aa: CASSGRTGVYGYTF
j_call: TRBJ2-2; d_call: .; v_call: TRBV11-2; clone_size: few; cdr3_nt: TGTGCCAGCAGCCCTAATACGGGGGAGCTGTTTTTT; cdr3_aa: CASSPNTGELFF
j_call: TRBJ2-2; d_call: .; v_call: TRBV24-1; clone_size: .; cdr3_nt: TGTGTCACCAGTGTCCCACACAGGGAGAACACCGGGGAGCTGTTTTTT; cdr3_aa: CVTSVPHRENTGELFF
j_call: TRBJ1-1; d_call: .; v_call: TRBV2; clone_size: many; cdr3_nt: TGTGCCAACTACGGGGGAAACACTGAAGCTTTCTTT; cdr3_aa: CANYGGNTEAFF
j_call: TRBJ2-2; d_call: .; v_call: TRBV6-1; clone_size: many; cdr3_nt: TGTGCCAGCGAGCGGTTAGCGAACACCGGGGAGCTGTTTTTT; cdr3_aa: CASERLANTGELFF
j_call: TRBJ1-1; d_call: .; v_call: TRBV7-9; clone_size: .; cdr3_nt: TGTGCCAGCAGCGCCTCAGGGTGGGGGGCTTTCTTT; cdr3_aa: CASSASGWGAFF
j_call: TRBJ2-1; d_call: .; v_call: TRBV11-1; clone_size: many; cdr3_nt: TGTGCCAGCCATGGGGAGTACAATGAGCAGTTCTTC; cdr3_aa: CASHGEYNEQFF
j_call: TRBJ1-2; d_call: .; v_call: TRBV20-1; clone_size: .; cdr3_nt: TGCAGTGCTGACGACCAGGTGTTCTCGGATGGCTACACCTTC; cdr3_aa: CSADDQVFSDGYTF
j_call: TRBJ2-7; d_call: .; v_call: TRBV3-1; clone_size: many; cdr3_nt: TGTGCCAGCAGCGGGGGACGGCAGGTCGCCTACGAGCAGTACTTC; cdr3_aa: CASSGGRQVAYEQYF
j_call: TRBJ2-7; d_call: TRBD2; v_call: TRBV4-1; clone_size: many; cdr3_nt: TGCGCCAGCAGCCCAGTGTACTTCCGGACTAGGAACCTTTACGAGCAGTACTTC; cdr3_aa: CASSPVYFRTRNLYEQYF